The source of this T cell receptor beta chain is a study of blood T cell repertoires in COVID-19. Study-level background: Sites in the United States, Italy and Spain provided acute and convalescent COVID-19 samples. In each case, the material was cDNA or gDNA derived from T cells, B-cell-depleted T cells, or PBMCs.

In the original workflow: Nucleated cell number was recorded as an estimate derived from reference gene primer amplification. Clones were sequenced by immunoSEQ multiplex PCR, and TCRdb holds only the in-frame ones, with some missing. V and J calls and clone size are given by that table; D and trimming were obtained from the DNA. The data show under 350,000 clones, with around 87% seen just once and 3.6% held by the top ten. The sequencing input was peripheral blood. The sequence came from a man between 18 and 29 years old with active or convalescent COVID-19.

CDR3 nucleotide sequence: TGTGCCAGCTCACAAGACGGGATCTATGGCTACACCTTC. Translating it yields CASSQDGIYGYTF. The chain has TRBV18 and TRBJ1-2; D gene unclear. This CDR3 has 13 residues. The V and J ends lost 4 bases and 4 bases respectively, with 10 bases between them. From germline, CDR1 is KGHSH and CDR2 LQKENI.